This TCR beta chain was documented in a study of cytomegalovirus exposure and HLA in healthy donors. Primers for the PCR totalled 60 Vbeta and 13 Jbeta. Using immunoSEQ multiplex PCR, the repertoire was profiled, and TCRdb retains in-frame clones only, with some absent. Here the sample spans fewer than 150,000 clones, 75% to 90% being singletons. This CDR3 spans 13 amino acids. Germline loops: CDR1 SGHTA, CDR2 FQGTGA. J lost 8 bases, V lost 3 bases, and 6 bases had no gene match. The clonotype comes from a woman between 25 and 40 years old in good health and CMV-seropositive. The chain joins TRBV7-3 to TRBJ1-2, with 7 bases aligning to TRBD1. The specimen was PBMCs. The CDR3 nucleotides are TGTGCCAGCAGCTTTGGGACAGTTAGGGGCTACACCTTC. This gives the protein CASSFGTVRGYTF.